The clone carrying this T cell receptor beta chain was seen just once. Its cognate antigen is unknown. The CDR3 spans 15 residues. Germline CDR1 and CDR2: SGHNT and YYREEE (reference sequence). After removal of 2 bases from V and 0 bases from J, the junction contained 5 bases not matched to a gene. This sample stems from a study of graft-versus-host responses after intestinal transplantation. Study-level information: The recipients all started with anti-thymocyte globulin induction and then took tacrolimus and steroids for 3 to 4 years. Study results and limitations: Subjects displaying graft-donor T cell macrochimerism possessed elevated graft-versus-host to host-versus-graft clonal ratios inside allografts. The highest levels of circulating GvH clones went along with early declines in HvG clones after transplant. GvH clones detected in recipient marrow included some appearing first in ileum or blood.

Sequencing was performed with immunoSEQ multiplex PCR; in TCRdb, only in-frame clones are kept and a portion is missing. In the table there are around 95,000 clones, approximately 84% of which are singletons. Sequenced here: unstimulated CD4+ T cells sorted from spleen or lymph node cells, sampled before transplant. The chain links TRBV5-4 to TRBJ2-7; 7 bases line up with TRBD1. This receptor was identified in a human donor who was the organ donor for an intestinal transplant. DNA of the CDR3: TGTGCCAGCAGCTTAGGGGGCGCAAGCTCCTACGAGCAGTACTTC. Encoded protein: CASSLGGASSYEQYF.